This TCR beta chain was sequenced in a study of blood T cells in healthy people across ages. The use of a sample-barcoded 5' primer and a J-beta primer mix characterized a second PCR of roughly 6 to 11 cycles. TCRdb reprocessed the 5' RACE reads via MiXCR and lists one record per CDR3 protein. In the table there are some 1.5 million distinct CDR3 sequences, 28% of which are singletons. The CDR3 spans 19 residues. Germline V gene data show CDR1 as LNHNV and CDR2 as YYDKDF (reference sequence). V was shortened by 0 bases and J by 1 base, with 16 bases between the two germline ends. This chain links TRBV15 with TRBJ1-6, with a tentative D call TRBD1 (6 bases). The sequence came from a woman aged 25 to 45 in good health. Sequencing used blood. This chain's CDR3 is CATSRDRGGEGSYNSPLHF. CDR3 DNA sequence: TGTGCCACCAGCAGAGATCGGGGGGGCGAGGGGTCCTATAATTCACCCCTCCACTTT.